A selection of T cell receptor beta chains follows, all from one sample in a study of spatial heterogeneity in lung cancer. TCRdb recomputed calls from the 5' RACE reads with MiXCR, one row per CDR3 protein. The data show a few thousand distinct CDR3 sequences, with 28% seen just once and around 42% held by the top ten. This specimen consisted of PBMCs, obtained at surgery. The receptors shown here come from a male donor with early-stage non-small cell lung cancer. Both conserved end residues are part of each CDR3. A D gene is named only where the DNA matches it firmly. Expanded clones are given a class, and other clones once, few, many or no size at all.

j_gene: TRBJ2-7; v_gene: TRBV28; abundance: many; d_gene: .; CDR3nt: TGTGCCAGCAGCTTGGGACAGAGGGGGGGTGGCGACGAGCAGTACTTC; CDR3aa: CASSLGQRGGGDEQYF
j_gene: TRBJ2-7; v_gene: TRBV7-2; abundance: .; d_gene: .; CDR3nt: TGTGCCAGCAGCTTGAACCCCTGGGCGGGGTCCGAGCAGTACTTC; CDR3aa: CASSLNPWAGSEQYF
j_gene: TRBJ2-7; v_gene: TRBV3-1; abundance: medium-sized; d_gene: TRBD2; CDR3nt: TGTGCCAGCAGCCTGGGGAGCGGGAGCGGGGGCGAGCAGTACTTC; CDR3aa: CASSLGSGSGGEQYF
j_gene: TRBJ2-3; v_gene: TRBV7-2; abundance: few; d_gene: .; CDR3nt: TGTGCCAGCAAAATAATGTCAAGTGGAGATACGCAGTATTTT; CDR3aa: CASKIMSSGDTQYF
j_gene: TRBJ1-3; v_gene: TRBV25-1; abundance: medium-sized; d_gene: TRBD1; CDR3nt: TGTGCCAGCAGTGATCCCCGACAGGGGATGGACTCTGGAAACACCATATATTTT; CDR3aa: CASSDPRQGMDSGNTIYF
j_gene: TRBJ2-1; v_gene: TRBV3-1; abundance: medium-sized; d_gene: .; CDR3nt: TGTGCCAGCAGCCAAGTAAGGGTCAATGAGCAGTTCTTC; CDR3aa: CASSQVRVNEQFF
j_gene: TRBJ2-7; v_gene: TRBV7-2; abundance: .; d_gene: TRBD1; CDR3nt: TGTGCCAGCAGAAGGACAGGGCTCGCCTACGAGCAGTACTTC; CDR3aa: CASRRTGLAYEQYF
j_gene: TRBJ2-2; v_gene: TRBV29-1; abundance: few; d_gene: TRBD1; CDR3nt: TGCAGCGGGGACAGGGCGAACGGGGAGCTGTTTTTT; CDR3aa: CSGDRANGELFF
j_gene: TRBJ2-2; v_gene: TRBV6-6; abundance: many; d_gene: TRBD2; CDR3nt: TGTGCCAGCACCCGATATCGACTAGCGGGAGTTTCTAACACCGGGGAGCTGTTTTTT; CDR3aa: CASTRYRLAGVSNTGELFF
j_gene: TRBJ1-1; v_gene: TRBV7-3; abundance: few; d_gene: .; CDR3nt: TGTGCCAGCAGCTTAACGGGCAGGGAGGCTGAAGCTTTCTTT; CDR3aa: CASSLTGREAEAFF
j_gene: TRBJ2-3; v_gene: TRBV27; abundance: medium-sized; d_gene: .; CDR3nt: TGTGCCAGCAGTTGGGGAGTCCCTGCAAACTTGGCTACGCAGTATTTT; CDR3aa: CASSWGVPANLATQYF
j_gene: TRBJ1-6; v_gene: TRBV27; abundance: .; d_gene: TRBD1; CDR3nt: TGTGCCAGCAGTTCCGGGACAGCAAATTCACCCCTCCACTTT; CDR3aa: CASSSGTANSPLHF
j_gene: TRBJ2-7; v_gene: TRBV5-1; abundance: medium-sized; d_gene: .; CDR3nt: TGCGCCAGCAGCTTGGGGGGTTACGAGCAGTACTTC; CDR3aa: CASSLGGYEQYF
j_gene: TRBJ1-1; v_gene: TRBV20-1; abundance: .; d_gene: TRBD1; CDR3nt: TGCAGTGCTGGGACAGGGTCGCTCGCTGAAGCTTTCTTT; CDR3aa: CSAGTGSLAEAFF
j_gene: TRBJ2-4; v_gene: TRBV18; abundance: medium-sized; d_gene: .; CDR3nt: TGTGCCAGCTCCCCTGGGCAGCAAGAAAACATTCAGTACTTC; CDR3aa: CASSPGQQENIQYF
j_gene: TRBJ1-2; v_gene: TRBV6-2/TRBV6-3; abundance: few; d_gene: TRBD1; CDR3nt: TGTGCCAGCAGTTACTTCCGGACAGGGGAGCCGGGCTACACCTTC; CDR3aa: CASSYFRTGEPGYTF
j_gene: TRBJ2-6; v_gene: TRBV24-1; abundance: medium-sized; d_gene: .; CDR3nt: TGTGCCACCAGTGATGAGGCCAGCTCTGGGGCCAACGTCCTGACTTTC; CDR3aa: CATSDEASSGANVLTF
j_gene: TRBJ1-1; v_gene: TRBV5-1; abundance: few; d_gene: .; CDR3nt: TGCGCCAGCAGCTCGGGAAGGGCGGCGACTGAAGCTTTCTTT; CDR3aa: CASSSGRAATEAFF
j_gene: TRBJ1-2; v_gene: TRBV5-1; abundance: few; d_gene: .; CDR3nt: TGCGCCAGCAGCTTGACGGGGGACGCGGGTAACTATGGCTACACCTTC; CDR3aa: CASSLTGDAGNYGYTF
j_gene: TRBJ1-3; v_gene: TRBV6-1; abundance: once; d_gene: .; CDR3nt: TGTGCCAGCAGTGAAGGTTCGGGCCACTCTGGAAACACCATATATTTT; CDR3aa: CASSEGSGHSGNTIYF
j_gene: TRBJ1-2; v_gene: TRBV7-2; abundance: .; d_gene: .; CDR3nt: TGTGCCAGCAGCTCCCTGCCGGGAAAAAACTATGGCTACACCTTC; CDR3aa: CASSSLPGKNYGYTF
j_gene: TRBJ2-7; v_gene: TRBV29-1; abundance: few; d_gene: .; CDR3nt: TGCAGCGTCCGGGACACACCTTACGAGCAGTACTTC; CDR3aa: CSVRDTPYEQYF
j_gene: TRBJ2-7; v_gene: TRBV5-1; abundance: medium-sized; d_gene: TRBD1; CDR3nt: TGCGCCAGCAGCCTACGGGACAGGGGTTCCGAGCAGTACTTC; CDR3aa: CASSLRDRGSEQYF
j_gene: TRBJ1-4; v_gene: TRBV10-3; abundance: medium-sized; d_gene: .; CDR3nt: TGTGCCATCAGTGAGTCTCGGGAAAAACTGTTTTTT; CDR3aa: CAISESREKLFF
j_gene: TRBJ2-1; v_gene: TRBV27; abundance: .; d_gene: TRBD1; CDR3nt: TGTGCCAGCAGTTTAAGGCAGGGGGCACCATATGAGCAGTTCTTC; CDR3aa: CASSLRQGAPYEQFF
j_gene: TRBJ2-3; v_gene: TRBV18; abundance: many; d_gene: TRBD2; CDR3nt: TGTGCCAGCTCGAGGAGGGTACTTTTGCGGGAGTCCGGCACAGATACGCAGTATTTT; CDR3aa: CASSRRVLLRESGTDTQYF